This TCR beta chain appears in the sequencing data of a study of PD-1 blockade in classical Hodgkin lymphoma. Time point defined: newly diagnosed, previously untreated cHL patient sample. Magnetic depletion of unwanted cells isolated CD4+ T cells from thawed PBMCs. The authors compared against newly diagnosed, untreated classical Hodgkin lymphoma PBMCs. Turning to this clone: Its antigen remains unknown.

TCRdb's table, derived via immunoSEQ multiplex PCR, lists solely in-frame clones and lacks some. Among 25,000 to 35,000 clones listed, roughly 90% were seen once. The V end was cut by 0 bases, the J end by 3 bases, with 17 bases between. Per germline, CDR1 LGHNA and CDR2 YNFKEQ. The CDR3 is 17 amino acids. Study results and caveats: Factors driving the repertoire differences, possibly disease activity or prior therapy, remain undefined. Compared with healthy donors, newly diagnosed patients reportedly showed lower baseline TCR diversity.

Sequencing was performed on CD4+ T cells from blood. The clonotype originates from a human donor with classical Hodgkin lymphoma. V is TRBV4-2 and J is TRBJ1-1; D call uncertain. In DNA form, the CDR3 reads TGTGCCAGCAGCCAAGAGGTAACGGGGTCCAGACACACTGAAGCTTTCTTT. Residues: CASSQEVTGSRHTEAFF.